This T cell receptor (beta chain) is from a study of blood T cell repertoires in COVID-19. Study information: T cells, B-cell-depleted T cells, or PBMCs supplied cDNA or gDNA.

Sequencing used immunoSEQ multiplex PCR; TCRdb keeps in-frame clones, though not all of them. The data hold some 250,000 clones, with about 90% observed a single time. Germline V gives CDR1 MNHEY, CDR2 SVGAGI. V lost 6 bases, J lost 5 bases, and 7 bases lay in between. The CDR3 length is 11 residues. The age range of participants was 18 to 89 years, with residence in 20 to 25 US areas. Clinical histories supplied by participants themselves formed the basis of cohort assignment. Sequencing was performed on PBMCs or T cells enriched from blood (not recorded which). The TCR originated in a human donor in a cohort exposed to, infected with or recovered from COVID-19 (not recorded which). The donor label of this sample is uncertain. The V gene is TRBV6-5, the J gene TRBJ2-5; a possible D gene is TRBD2 (5 bases). The DNA for the CDR3 is TGTGCCAGCAGAAGGAGGGAGACCCAGTACTTC. This gives the protein CASRRRETQYF.